This TCR beta chain originates from a study of blood T cell repertoires in COVID-19. The CDR3 consists of 14 residues. Germline CDR1 and CDR2: SGHVS and FQNEAQ. Germline trimming cut 2 bases from V and 7 bases from J; bases unmatched to any gene: 2. This table comes from immunoSEQ multiplex PCR, and its TCRdb copy is limited to in-frame clones, with some not included. The data contain 150,000 to 200,000 clones, 80% to 95% of them singletons. This receptor was obtained from a woman aged 60 to 75 with COVID-19, enrolled during active disease. What was sequenced was peripheral blood. This sequence joins TRBV7-8 and TRBJ1-6; 7 bases fit TRBD1. The CDR3, as DNA: TGTGCCAGCAGCTTACGCAGGGGGAATTCACCCCTCCACTTT. It is translated as CASSLRRGNSPLHF.